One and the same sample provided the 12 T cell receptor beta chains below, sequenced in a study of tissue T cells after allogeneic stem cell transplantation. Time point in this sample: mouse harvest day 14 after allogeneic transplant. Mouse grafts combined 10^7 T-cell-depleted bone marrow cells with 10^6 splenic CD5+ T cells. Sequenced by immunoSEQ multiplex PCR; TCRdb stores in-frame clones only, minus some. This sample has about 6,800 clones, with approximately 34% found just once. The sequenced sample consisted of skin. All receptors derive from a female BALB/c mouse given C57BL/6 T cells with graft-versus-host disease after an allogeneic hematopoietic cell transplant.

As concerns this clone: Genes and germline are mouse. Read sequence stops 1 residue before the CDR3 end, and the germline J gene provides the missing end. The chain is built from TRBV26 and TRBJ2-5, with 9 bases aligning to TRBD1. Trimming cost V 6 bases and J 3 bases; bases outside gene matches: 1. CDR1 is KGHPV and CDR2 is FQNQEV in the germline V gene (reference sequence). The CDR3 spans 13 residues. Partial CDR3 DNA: TGTGCCAGCAGACAGGGGGCGCAAGACACCCAGTAC. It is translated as CASRQGAQDTQY. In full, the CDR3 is CASRQGAQDTQYF.

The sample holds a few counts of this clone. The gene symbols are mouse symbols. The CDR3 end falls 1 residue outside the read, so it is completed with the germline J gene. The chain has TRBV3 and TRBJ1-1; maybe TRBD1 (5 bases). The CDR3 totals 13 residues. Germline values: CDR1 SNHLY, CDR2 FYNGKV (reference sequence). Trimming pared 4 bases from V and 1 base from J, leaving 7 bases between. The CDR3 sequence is CASSSGKNTEVFF. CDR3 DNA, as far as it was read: TGTGCCAGCAGCTCAGGGAAAAACACAGAAGTCTTC.

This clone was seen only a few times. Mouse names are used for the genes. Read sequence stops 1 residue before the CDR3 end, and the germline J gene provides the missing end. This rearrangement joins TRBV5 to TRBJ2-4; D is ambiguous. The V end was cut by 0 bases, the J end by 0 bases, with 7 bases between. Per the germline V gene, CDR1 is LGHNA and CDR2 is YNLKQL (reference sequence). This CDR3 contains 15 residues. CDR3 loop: CASSQEWVSQNTLYF. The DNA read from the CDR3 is TGTGCCAGCAGCCAAGAGTGGGTTAGTCAAAACACCTTGTAC.

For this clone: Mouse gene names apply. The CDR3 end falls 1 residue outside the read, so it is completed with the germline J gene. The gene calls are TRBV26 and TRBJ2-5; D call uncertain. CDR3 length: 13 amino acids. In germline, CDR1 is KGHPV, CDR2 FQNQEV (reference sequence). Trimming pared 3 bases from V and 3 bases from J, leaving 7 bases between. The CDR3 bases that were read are TGTGCCAGCAGTCTACCCGGGCAAGACACCCAGTAC. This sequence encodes CASSLPGQDTQY. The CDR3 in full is CASSLPGQDTQYF.

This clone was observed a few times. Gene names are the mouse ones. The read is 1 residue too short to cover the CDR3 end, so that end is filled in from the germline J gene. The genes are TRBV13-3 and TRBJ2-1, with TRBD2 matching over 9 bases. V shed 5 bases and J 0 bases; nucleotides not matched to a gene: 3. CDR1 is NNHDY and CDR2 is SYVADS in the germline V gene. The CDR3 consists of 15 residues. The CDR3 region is CASRDWGSNYAEQFF. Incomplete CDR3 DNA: TGTGCCAGCAGGGACTGGGGCTCTAACTATGCTGAGCAGTTC.

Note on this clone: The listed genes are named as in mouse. This chain's CDR3 is CASSRTGRNTLYF. The DNA read from the CDR3 is TGTGCCAGCAGCAGGACAGGGCGAAACACCTTGTAC. The chain employs TRBV26 and TRBJ2-4; TRBD1 agrees at 8 bases. The read halts 1 residue ahead of the CDR3 end, with the missing end drawn from the germline J gene. The V gene end was trimmed by 6 bases and the J gene end by 5 bases; junction bases not matched to a gene: 4. The CDR3 contains 13 residues. CDR1 KGHPV and CDR2 FQNQEV come from the germline V gene (reference sequence).

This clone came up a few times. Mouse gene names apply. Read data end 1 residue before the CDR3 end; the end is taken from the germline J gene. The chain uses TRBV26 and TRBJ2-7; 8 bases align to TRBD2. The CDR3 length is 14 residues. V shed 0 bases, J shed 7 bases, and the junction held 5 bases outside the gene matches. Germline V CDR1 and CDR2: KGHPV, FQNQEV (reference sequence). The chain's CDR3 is CASSLSRGGVEQYF. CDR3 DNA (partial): TGTGCCAGCAGTCTGTCACGGGGGGGCGTAGAACAGTAC.

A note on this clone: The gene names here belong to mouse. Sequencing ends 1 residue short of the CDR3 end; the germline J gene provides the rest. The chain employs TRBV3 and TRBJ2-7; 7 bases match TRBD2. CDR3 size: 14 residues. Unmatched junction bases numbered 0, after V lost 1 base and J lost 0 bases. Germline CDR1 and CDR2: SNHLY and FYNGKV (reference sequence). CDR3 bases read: TGTGCCAGCAGCTTAGACTGGGGCTCCTATGAACAGTAC. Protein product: CASSLDWGSYEQY. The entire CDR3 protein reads CASSLDWGSYEQYF.

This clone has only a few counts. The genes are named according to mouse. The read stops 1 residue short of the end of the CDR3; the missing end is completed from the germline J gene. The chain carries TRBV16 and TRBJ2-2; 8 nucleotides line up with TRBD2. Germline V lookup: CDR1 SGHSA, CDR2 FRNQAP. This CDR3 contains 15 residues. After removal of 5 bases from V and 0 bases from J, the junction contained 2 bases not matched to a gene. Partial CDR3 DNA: TGTGCAAGCAGCCCACTGGGGGCAAACACCGGGCAGCTCTAC. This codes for CASSPLGANTGQLY. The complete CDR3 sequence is CASSPLGANTGQLYF.

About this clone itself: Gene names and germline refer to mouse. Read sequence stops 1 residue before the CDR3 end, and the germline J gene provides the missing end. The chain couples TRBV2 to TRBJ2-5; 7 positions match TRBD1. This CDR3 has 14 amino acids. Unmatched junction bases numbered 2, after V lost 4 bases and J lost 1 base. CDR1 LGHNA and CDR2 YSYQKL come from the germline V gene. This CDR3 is CASSPTGHQDTQYF. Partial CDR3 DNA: TGTGCCAGCAGCCCGACAGGGCACCAAGACACCCAGTAC.

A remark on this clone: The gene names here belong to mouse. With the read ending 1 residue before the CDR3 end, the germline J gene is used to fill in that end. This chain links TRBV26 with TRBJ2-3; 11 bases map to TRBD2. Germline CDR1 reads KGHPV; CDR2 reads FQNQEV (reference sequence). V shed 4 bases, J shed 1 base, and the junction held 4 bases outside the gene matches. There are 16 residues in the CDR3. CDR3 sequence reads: CASSPRLGGGAETLYF. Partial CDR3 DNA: TGTGCCAGCAGTCCCCGACTGGGGGGGGGTGCAGAAACGCTGTAT.

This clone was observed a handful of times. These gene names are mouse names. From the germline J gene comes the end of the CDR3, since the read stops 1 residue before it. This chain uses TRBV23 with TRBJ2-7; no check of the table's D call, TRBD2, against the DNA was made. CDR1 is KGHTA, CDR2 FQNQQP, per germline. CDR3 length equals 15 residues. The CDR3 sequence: CSSSQSLGVSYEQYF. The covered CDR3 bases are TGCTCCAGCAGTCAATCGCTGGGGGTCTCCTATGAACAGTAC.